Below are 27 T cell receptor beta chains sequenced from a single sample in a study of blood T cell repertoires in COVID-19. Only in-frame clones appear in the TCRdb table, and some are missing; sequencing was by immunoSEQ multiplex PCR. This table has over 250,000 clones, about nine tenths appearing once. Sequencing was done on a sample of PBMCs or T cells enriched from blood (not recorded which). The receptors were gathered from a woman in her sixties or seventies who had recovered from COVID-19.

Turning to this clone: At one boundary the junction diverges from the germline segment, which might be a read error. The chain recombines TRBV4-1 with TRBJ1-2; 9 nucleotides agree with TRBD1. This CDR3 is built from 15 residues. Germline CDR1 is MGHRA and CDR2 is YSYEKL. The CDR3 loop reads CASSQRDRANFGYTF. The CDR3 nucleotides are TGCGCCAGCAGCCAGCGGGACAGGGCGAACTTTGGCTACACCTTC.

The chain recombines TRBV19 with TRBJ1-1; perhaps TRBD1 as D (6 bases). Germline CDR1 LNHDA, CDR2 SQIVND (reference sequence). Deletions cut 5 bases from V and 0 bases from J, with 13 bases between. The CDR3 is 15 amino acids. The CDR3: CASSPRTAMNTEAFF. In DNA form, the CDR3 reads TGTGCCAGTAGTCCTAGGACAGCTATGAACACTGAAGCTTTCTTT.

The chain recombines TRBV30 with TRBJ2-5, with TRBD1 matching 9 bases. CDR1 is GTSNPN, CDR2 SVGIG, per germline (reference sequence). V was clipped by 1 base and J by 2 bases; unmatched bases: 5. The CDR3 is 15 amino acids. The CDR3: CAWSAGTGRQETQYF. DNA for the CDR3: TGTGCCTGGAGTGCCGGGACAGGGCGACAAGAGACCCAGTACTTC.

About this clone itself: An end of the junction differs from the germline gene, which may be a read error. The chain recombines TRBV5-1 with TRBJ1-2, with D perhaps TRBD1 (5 bases). This CDR3 has 11 residues. The germline CDR1 and CDR2 sequences are SGHRS and YFSETQ. The CDR3 spells CASSLAVAGDF. CDR3 coding DNA: TGCGCCAGCAGCTTGGCCGTTGCGGGGGACTTC. Variable domain in full (rest from reference TRBV5-1 and TRBJ1-2): KAGVTQTPRYLIKTRGQQVTLSCSPISGHRSVSWYQQTPGQGLQFLFEYFSETQRNKGNFPGRFSGRQFSNSRSEMNVSTLELGDSALYLCASSLAVAGDFGSGTRLTVV.

The chain joins TRBV21-1 to TRBJ2-4; the table's D call, TRBD2, was not checked against the DNA. TRBV21-1 represents a pseudogene. This CDR3 is built from 20 residues. CDR3 DNA: TGTGCCAGCAGCACGCGGAGAGATACTAGCGGGAGACAGTTCAAAAACATTCAGTACTTC. It yields the protein CASSTRRDTSGRQFKNIQYF.

The chain carries TRBV30 and TRBJ2-3, with D possibly being TRBD1 (6 bases). The CDR3 consists of 15 residues. V dropped 0 bases and J dropped 2 bases, with 12 bases sitting between them. Germline-derived CDR1 and CDR2 are GTSNPN and SVGIG (reference sequence). CDR3 residues: CAWSVRGLPTDTQYF. The CDR3 DNA reads TGTGCCTGGAGTGTTAGGGGGTTACCCACAGATACGCAGTATTTT.

The chain links TRBV18 to TRBJ2-2, with D tentatively TRBD2 (6 bases). V lost 2 bases, J lost 7 bases, and 14 bases lay in between. CDR1 KGHSH and CDR2 LQKENI come from the germline V gene. The CDR3 spans 15 residues. The chain's CDR3 is CASSPSEGVVGELFF. CDR3 nucleotide sequence: TGTGCCAGCTCACCATCGGAGGGAGTGGTCGGGGAGCTGTTTTTT.

The chain carries TRBV7-2 and TRBJ2-3, with D maybe TRBD2 (5 bases). Trimming cost V 1 base and J 4 bases, with 15 bases left between them. Germline CDR1 reads SGHTA; CDR2 reads FQGNSA. The CDR3 consists of 16 residues. For the CDR3, the DNA is TGTGCCAGCAGCTTAGTGTTTGGGCAGAGGGCAGATACGCAGTATTTT. Its translation is CASSLVFGQRADTQYF.

V gene TRBV27 combines with J gene TRBJ1-6; D ambiguous. Germline CDR1 reads MNHEY; CDR2 reads SMNVEV (reference sequence). The CDR3 extends over 16 amino acids. The germline V and J ends were trimmed by 2 bases and 5 bases, with 13 bases remaining between them. The DNA of the CDR3 is TGTGCCAGCAGTTTAAATCTGGTCAGAAATAATTCACCCCTCCACTTT. Protein product: CASSLNLVRNNSPLHF.

In DNA form, the CDR3 reads TGCGCCAGCAGTGAAGGGACAGGGTTCCAAGATACGCAGTATTTT. Translation gives CASSEGTGFQDTQYF. The genes are TRBV10-1 and TRBJ2-3, with 9 bases identical to TRBD1. The V gene's germline CDR1 is WNHNN and CDR2 SYGVQD (reference sequence). V lost 3 bases to trimming and J lost 5 bases; unmatched junction nucleotides: 6. The CDR3 totals 15 residues.

This rearrangement joins TRBV5-1 to TRBJ1-2, with TRBD1 matching over 7 bases. This CDR3 has 13 residues. Looked up from germline, CDR1 is SGHRS and CDR2 is YFSETQ. Trimming removed 6 bases from V and 3 bases from J; junction bases left unmatched: 5. CDR3 nucleotide sequence: TGCGCCAGCACTTTAGGGGGCGACTATGGCTACACCTTC. Amino acid sequence: CASTLGGDYGYTF.

The J gene is TRBJ2-1, the V gene TRBV3-1 (or the pseudogene TRBV3-2); 10 bases are shared with TRBD2. Germline V gives CDR1 LGHDT, CDR2 YNNKEL (reference sequence). Unmatched junction bases numbered 3, after V lost 5 bases and J lost 2 bases. CDR3 size: 15 residues. CDR3 sequence reads: CASSSSGGAYNEQFF. DNA for the CDR3: TGTGCCAGCAGCTCAAGCGGGGGGGCCTACAATGAGCAGTTCTTC.

The chain joins TRBV28 to TRBJ2-5; D may be TRBD1 (5 bases). The V end lost 2 bases, the J end lost 1 base, and 8 bases lay between the germline ends. Germline CDR1 is MDHEN and CDR2 is SYDVKM. This CDR3 comprises 14 residues. The CDR3 nucleotides read TGTGCCAGCAGTTTAGGGGCGCGCCAAGAGACCCAGTACTTC. Translating gives CASSLGARQETQYF.

In this sample, this clone turned up a few times. The V call is TRBV6-6, the J call TRBJ2-1, with D perhaps TRBD1 (6 bases). Between the trimmed V and J ends, which lost 0 bases and 6 bases, there was a span of 9 bases. CDR1 MNHNY and CDR2 SVGAGI come from the germline V gene (reference sequence). CDR3 length: 14 amino acids. CDR3 sequence reads: CASSYSRGTNEQFF. Here the CDR3 DNA reads TGTGCCAGCAGTTACTCTAGGGGGACCAATGAGCAGTTCTTC.

The CDR3 coding sequence is TGCGCCAGCTCTCCCCGGCAGGGTAATCAGCCCCAGCATTTT. Its protein is CASSPRQGNQPQHF. The chain links TRBV23-1 to TRBJ1-5; D possibly corresponds to TRBD1 (5 bases). TRBV23-1 is noted as an ORF with a role that remains uncertain. This CDR3 has 14 amino acids. Trimming left V 8 bases short and J 4 bases short, with 15 bases between.

This clone has only a few counts. The chain recombines TRBV29-1 with TRBJ1-2, with 9 nucleotides matching TRBD1. V shed 5 bases and J 2 bases; nucleotides not matched to a gene: 12. Germline CDR1 is SQVTM and CDR2 is ANQGSEA. This CDR3 region has 16 residues. CDR3 nucleotide sequence: TGCAGCGTTTTATTGGGGGACAGGGCTTCCAACTATGGCTACACCTTC. Its translation: CSVLLGDRASNYGYTF.

V gene TRBV5-1 combines with J gene TRBJ1-3; perhaps TRBD1 as D (6 bases). CDR3 length: 14 residues. Trimming left V 5 bases short and J 2 bases short, with 11 bases between. Per the germline V gene, CDR1 is SGHRS and CDR2 is YFSETQ. CDR3 nucleotide sequence: TGCGCCAGCAGTGACGCAGGGGCTGGAAACACCATATATTTT. Encoded protein: CASSDAGAGNTIYF.

The chain carries TRBV5-5 and TRBJ1-3; D not certain. Germline V CDR1 and CDR2: SGHKS, YYEKEE (reference sequence). The CDR3 loop spans 15 amino acids. V was cut by 1 base and J by 4 bases, with 12 bases left in between. CDR3 region: CASSLRPGSGNTIYF. The CDR3 region has the DNA TGTGCCAGCAGCTTGAGGCCGGGGTCCGGAAACACCATATATTTT.

The gene calls are TRBV4-1 and TRBJ2-7; 9 bases are a match to TRBD1. CDR1 and CDR2 (germline): MGHRA, YSYEKL. The CDR3 runs 14 residues. V shed 4 bases and J 6 bases; nucleotides not matched to a gene: 7. The CDR3 sequence: CASSPSGTGSEQYF. CDR3 DNA sequence: TGCGCCAGCAGCCCGTCCGGGACAGGGTCCGAGCAGTACTTC.

The chain has TRBV11-2 and TRBJ2-1, with D perhaps TRBD1 (6 bases). The germline V and J ends were trimmed by 1 base and 5 bases, with 12 bases remaining between them. The CDR3 sequence is 15 residues long. Germline V gene data show CDR1 as SGHAT and CDR2 as FQNNGV. The CDR3 nucleotides read TGTGCCAGCAGCTTAGTTCGGGACAAAAACAATGAGCAGTTCTTC. Translating it yields CASSLVRDKNNEQFF.

This rearrangement joins TRBV7-9 to TRBJ2-2; no definite D call. V was shortened by 5 bases and J by 2 bases, with 3 bases between the two germline ends. Per the germline V gene, CDR1 is SEHNR and CDR2 is FQNEAQ (reference sequence). The CDR3 runs 12 residues. The CDR3, as DNA: TGTGCCAGCAGCCTCAACACCGGGGAGCTGTTTTTT. Translating it yields CASSLNTGELFF.

The table lists this clone with a few counts. V is TRBV4-1 and J is TRBJ2-2, with D perhaps TRBD2 (5 bases). CDR1 is MGHRA and CDR2 is YSYEKL in the germline V gene. The CDR3 is made up of 15 amino acids. V lost 4 bases to trimming and J lost 7 bases, with 16 bases between them. Here the CDR3 reads CASSRRGLRDGELFF. CDR3 nucleotide sequence: TGCGCCAGCAGCCGGAGAGGGTTGAGAGACGGGGAGCTGTTTTTT.

The chain couples TRBV24-1 to TRBJ2-5, with no clear D. There are 14 residues in the CDR3. Trimming took off 3 bases at V and 5 bases at J, with 12 bases between the two ends. Germline-derived CDR1 and CDR2 are KGHDR and SFDVKD. The DNA of the CDR3 is TGTGCCACCAGTGATCCCCCTGAGGTGGAGACCCAGTACTTC. As protein: CATSDPPEVETQYF.

The chain carries TRBV4-2 and TRBJ1-5, with 8 bases fitting TRBD1. This CDR3 is built from 15 residues. The V segment lost 3 bases and the J segment 4 bases; nucleotides outside the gene matches: 5. Germline CDR1 is LGHNA and CDR2 is YNFKEQ. As DNA, the CDR3 is TGTGCCAGCAGCCATAGCCGGGACAGGAATCAGCCCCAGCATTTT. Protein sequence: CASSHSRDRNQPQHF.

The chain couples TRBV19 to TRBJ2-2; 16 nucleotides line up with TRBD2. CDR1 is LNHDA and CDR2 is SQIVND in the germline V gene (reference sequence). The CDR3 is made up of 17 amino acids. The trim removed 7 bases at V and 4 bases at J, leaving 6 bases unmatched. The CDR3, as DNA: TGTGCCAGTAATCCGGGACTAGCGGGAGGGCTCACCGGGGAGCTGTTTTTT. Translation: CASNPGLAGGLTGELFF.

This chain connects TRBV7-8 to TRBJ2-3; perhaps TRBD2 as D (5 bases). The CDR3 runs to 15 residues. Germline V gene data show CDR1 as SGHVS and CDR2 as FQNEAQ. V was cut by 5 bases and J by 3 bases, with 15 bases left in between. CDR3 in amino acids: CASSGRSYSTDTQYF. Written as DNA, the CDR3 is TGTGCCAGCAGCGGGAGATCATATTCAACAGATACGCAGTATTTT. The full variable domain, rest sourced from reference TRBV7-8 and TRBJ2-3, is GAGVSQSPRYKVAKRGQDVALRCDPISGHVSLFWYQQALGQGPEFLTYFQNEAQLDKSGLPSDRFFAERPEGSVSTLKIQRTQQEDSAVYLCASSGRSYSTDTQYFGPGTRLTVL.

The chain uses TRBV9 and TRBJ2-1; 9 nucleotides match TRBD2. The length of the CDR3 is 15 residues. With V trimmed by 6 bases and J by 8 bases, 12 bases remained unmatched. The V gene's germline CDR1 is SGDLS and CDR2 YYNGEE. CDR3 loop: CASTSGTSLDHEQFF. In nucleotides, the CDR3 is TGTGCCAGCACCTCCGGGACTAGCCTAGACCATGAGCAGTTCTTC.